The 21 T cell receptor beta chains presented below share a single source sample, sequenced in a study of CD8+ T cells in alopecia areata. RNA extraction and reverse transcription yielded cDNA as sequencing template. Generated by immunoSEQ multiplex PCR, the TCRdb table keeps only in-frame clones and is missing some. The sample includes 200,000 to 250,000 clones, under 70% seen only once; the top ten take about 4%. Treatment indicated: oral pan-JAK inhibitor, 5-10 mg twice daily. The source material was CD4+ T cells sorted from blood, sampled at week 4, from a patient treated with tofacitinib. The receptor source for this set is a human donor with alopecia areata.

The chain uses TRBV4-3 and TRBJ1-6; a weak D match, TRBD1 (6 bases). The length of the CDR3 is 14 residues. Deletions cut 3 bases from V and 7 bases from J, with 10 bases between. Germline V lookup: CDR1 LGHNA, CDR2 YSLEER. The DNA for the CDR3 is TGCGCCAGCAGCCAGGCGGGGGGCAATTCACCCCTCCACTTT. It encodes CASSQAGGNSPLHF.

The chain employs TRBV29-1 and TRBJ1-5; the D gene is possibly TRBD1 (5 bases). Germline CDR1 is SQVTM and CDR2 is ANQGSEA. The CDR3 contains 12 residues. V shed 4 bases and J shed 7 bases, with 11 bases lying between them. The CDR3 nucleotides are TGCAGCGTTGCCCGGGAGGGGCAGCCCCAGCATTTT. It codes for CSVAREGQPQHF.

The V call is TRBV30, the J call TRBJ2-7; the D is unclear. The germline gives CDR1 GTSNPN, CDR2 SVGIG (reference sequence). CDR3 size: 11 residues. The V gene lost 4 bases and the J gene lost 3 bases, with 7 bases spanning the gap. This chain's CDR3 is CAWKVSYEQYF. In DNA, the CDR3 is TGTGCCTGGAAAGTCAGCTACGAGCAGTACTTC.

The chain recombines TRBV29-1 with TRBJ2-7, with a tentative D call TRBD2 (5 bases). The V and J ends lost 6 bases and 2 bases respectively, with 11 bases between them. CDR3 size: 12 residues. Germline V gene lookup returns CDR1 SQVTM and CDR2 ANQGSEA. In nucleotides, the CDR3 is TGCAGCGTCCAACCCGGGGCCTACGAGCAGTACTTC. Its protein is CSVQPGAYEQYF.

The J gene is TRBJ1-2, the V gene TRBV2; a weak D match, TRBD1 (5 bases). This CDR3 is built from 13 residues. Germline V gene data show CDR1 as SNHLY and CDR2 as FYNNEI. V was cut by 4 bases and J by 5 bases, with 11 bases left in between. This CDR3 is CASSVREGYGYTF. The DNA of the CDR3 is TGTGCCAGCAGTGTGCGGGAGGGGTATGGCTACACCTTC.

This rearrangement joins TRBV6-5 to TRBJ2-7, with 7 nucleotides matching TRBD1. V lost 7 bases and J lost 1; bases outside the gene matches: 4. This CDR3 has 13 amino acids. Per the germline V gene, CDR1 is MNHEY and CDR2 is SVGAGI. The CDR3 DNA sequence: TGTGCCAGCACCTCGACAGGGTCCTACGAGCAGTACTTC. The encoded protein is CASTSTGSYEQYF.

The chain couples TRBV23-1 to TRBJ2-7; perhaps TRBD2 as D (7 bases). TRBV23-1 is designated an ORF whose function remains uncertain. Trimming removed 1 base from V and 5 bases from J, with 15 bases in between. The CDR3 extends over 15 amino acids. This CDR3 reads CASSQWGGLANEQYF. For the CDR3, the DNA is TGCGCCAGCAGTCAATGGGGGGGCCTAGCCAACGAGCAGTACTTC.

This clone was detected once. The chain employs TRBV7-2 and TRBJ1-2; no firm D call. V dropped 2 bases and J dropped 5 bases, with 15 bases sitting between them. Germline lookup yields CDR1 SGHTA and CDR2 FQGNSA. The CDR3 sequence is 15 residues long. CDR3 DNA sequence: TGTGCCAGCAGCTTATTTGACCCCACAACGTATGGCTACACCTTC. This codes for CASSLFDPTTYGYTF.

V is TRBV2 and J is TRBJ1-4; D is ambiguous. V was trimmed by 3 bases and J by 0 bases, leaving 11 bases between them. CDR1 and CDR2 from the germline V gene are SNHLY and FYNNEI. The CDR3 loop spans 16 amino acids. The CDR3 bases are TGTGCCAGCAGTGAGGGAGGGCCAGCAACTAATGAAAAACTGTTTTTT. This encodes CASSEGGPATNEKLFF.

The V and J genes are TRBV4-2 and TRBJ2-7; D may correspond to TRBD1 or TRBD2 (5 bases each). Trimming shortened V by 0 bases and J by 2 bases, and 11 bases separated the two germline ends. Germline CDR1 reads LGHNA; CDR2 reads YNFKEQ. The CDR3 totals 15 residues. The CDR3 region is CASSQEGTVTYEQYF. The CDR3 coding sequence is TGTGCCAGCAGCCAAGAGGGGACGGTTACCTACGAGCAGTACTTC.

V is TRBV5-1 and J is TRBJ2-3, with D unresolved. The CDR3 runs to 13 residues. Trimming removed 7 bases from V and 2 bases from J, with 11 bases in between. The germline V gene has CDR1 SGHRS and CDR2 YFSETQ. The CDR3 is CASVEAHTDTQYF. For the CDR3, the DNA is TGCGCCAGCGTCGAGGCACACACAGATACGCAGTATTTT.

The gene calls are TRBV9 and TRBJ2-3; D remains unclear. The germline V and J ends were trimmed by 0 bases and 3 bases, with 5 bases remaining between them. Germline V gene lookup returns CDR1 SGDLS and CDR2 YYNGEE. The CDR3 has 13 residues. CDR3 protein: CASSVGTTDTQYF. The CDR3 DNA reads TGTGCCAGCAGCGTAGGGACGACAGATACGCAGTATTTT.

This chain links TRBV10-3 with TRBJ1-2; 8 nucleotides line up with TRBD1. CDR1 and CDR2 from the germline V gene are ENHRY and SYGVKD. The CDR3 totals 15 residues. J gave up 2 bases and V 0 bases, and 2 bases lay outside the gene matches. CDR3 loop: CAISESGDRNYGYTF. The DNA of the CDR3 is TGTGCCATCAGTGAGTCGGGGGACAGGAACTATGGCTACACCTTC.

This clone has just one count. The chain joins TRBV9 to TRBJ2-5, with D possibly being TRBD1 (6 bases). The CDR3 length is 15 residues. Deletions cut 3 bases from V and 6 bases from J, with 18 bases between. Germline values: CDR1 SGDLS, CDR2 YYNGEE. The CDR3 loop reads CASSGDHRVGKTQYF. The CDR3 coding sequence is TGTGCCAGCAGCGGAGACCACAGGGTAGGGAAGACCCAGTACTTC.

The J gene is TRBJ2-5, the V gene TRBV9; a possible D gene is TRBD2 (5 bases). V lost 0 bases, J lost 2 bases, and 11 bases lay in between. Germline-derived CDR1 and CDR2 are SGDLS and YYNGEE. The CDR3 totals 15 residues. This CDR3 is CASSVGFGLQETQYF. CDR3 nucleotides: TGTGCCAGCAGCGTAGGCTTCGGACTGCAAGAGACCCAGTACTTC.

The chain joins TRBV9 to TRBJ2-1; the D gene could be TRBD1 or TRBD2 (5 bases each). Trimming took 7 bases from V and 3 from J, leaving 14 bases between them. The CDR3 loop spans 14 amino acids. The germline CDR1 and CDR2 sequences are SGDLS and YYNGEE. Here the CDR3 DNA reads TGTGCCAGCGGGGGAGCGACCGTCTACAATGAGCAGTTCTTC. Its protein is CASGGATVYNEQFF.

The rearrangement joins TRBV30 to TRBJ1-1, with D uncertain. The V gene lost 5 bases and the J gene lost 2 bases, with 6 bases spanning the gap. This CDR3 has 11 amino acids. Per germline, CDR1 GTSNPN and CDR2 SVGIG (reference sequence). In DNA form, the CDR3 reads TGTGCCTGGGTAAGAAACACTGAAGCTTTCTTT. Translating gives CAWVRNTEAFF.

The chain couples TRBV29-1 to TRBJ2-1; 12 bases fit TRBD1. The CDR3 runs 13 residues. Germline-derived CDR1 and CDR2 are SQVTM and ANQGSEA. J was trimmed by 10 bases and V by 7 bases; bases with no gene match: 8. CDR3 sequence (DNA): TGCAGCGAAACCGGGACAGGGGGCGGCGAGCAGTTCTTC. Amino acids: CSETGTGGGEQFF.

The chain links TRBV25-1 to TRBJ2-7; D perhaps matches TRBD1 (5 bases). The CDR3 is 13 residues long. The V end lost 1 base, the J end lost 8 bases, and 12 bases lay between the germline ends. CDR1 MGHDK and CDR2 SYGVNS come from the germline V gene. The CDR3 loop reads CASSESGSEQQYF. The CDR3 bases are TGTGCCAGCAGTGAATCAGGGTCAGAGCAGCAGTACTTC.

In its sample, this clone was seen once. The V call is TRBV9, the J call TRBJ1-2; 7 positions agree with TRBD1. The CDR3 is 15 amino acids. Losses at the gene ends were 3 bases for V and 5 bases for J; bases not matched to a gene: 10. Per the germline V gene, CDR1 is SGDLS and CDR2 is YYNGEE. The CDR3 DNA sequence: TGTGCCAGCAGCGCCCAAGGGGGCATACCGTATGGCTACACCTTC. Translated: CASSAQGGIPYGYTF.

The chain carries TRBV11-2 and TRBJ2-1, with a tentative D call TRBD2 (5 bases). V lost 1 base, J lost 6 bases, and 10 bases lay in between. This CDR3 has 14 residues. Germline V gene sequence: CDR1 SGHAT, CDR2 FQNNGV. CDR3 residues: CASSLVHSGNEQFF. CDR3 sequence (DNA): TGTGCCAGCAGCTTAGTTCACAGCGGCAATGAGCAGTTCTTC.